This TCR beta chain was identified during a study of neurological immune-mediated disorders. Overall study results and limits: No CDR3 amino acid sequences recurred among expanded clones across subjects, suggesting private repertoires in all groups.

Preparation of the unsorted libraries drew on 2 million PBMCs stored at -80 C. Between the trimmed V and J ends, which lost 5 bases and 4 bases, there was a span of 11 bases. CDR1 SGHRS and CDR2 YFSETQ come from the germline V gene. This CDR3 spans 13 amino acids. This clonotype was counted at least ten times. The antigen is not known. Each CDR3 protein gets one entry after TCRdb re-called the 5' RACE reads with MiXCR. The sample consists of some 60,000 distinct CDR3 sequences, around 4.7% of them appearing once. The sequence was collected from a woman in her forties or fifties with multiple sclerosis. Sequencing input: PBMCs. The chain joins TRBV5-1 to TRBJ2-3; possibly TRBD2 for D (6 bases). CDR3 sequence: CASSYRGSDTQYF. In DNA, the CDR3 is TGCGCCAGCAGTTACCGGGGGTCAGATACGCAGTATTTT. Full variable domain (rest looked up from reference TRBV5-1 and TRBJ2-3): KAGVTQTPRYLIKTRGQQVTLSCSPISGHRSVSWYQQTPGQGLQFLFEYFSETQRNKGNFPGRFSGRQFSNSRSEMNVSTLELGDSALYLCASSYRGSDTQYFGPGTRLTVL.